These 10 T cell receptor beta chains were sequenced from one sample in a study of vaccination and CD4 T cells after COVID-19. The treatment is: roughly 10-day PBMC culture with coronavirus spike peptide pools or control peptides (ViraFEST assay). These receptors have no identified antigens. Sequencing of the DNA from cultured CD4+ T cells was carried out with the Oncomine TCR Beta short-read assay. MiXCR was run by TCRdb on the PCR reads, yielding one entry per CDR3 protein. The profile shows approximately 13,000 distinct CDR3 sequences, about 29% of them singletons. Sequencing was performed on CD4+ T cells from blood, cultured in vitro, taken before SARS-CoV-2 vaccination. All receptors derive from a human donor who received a COVID-19 vaccine.

The chain has TRBV7-2 and TRBJ2-1, with unresolved D. Germline assignment: CDR1 SGHTA and CDR2 FQGNSA. Trimming took 1 base from V and 2 from J, leaving 9 bases between them. This CDR3 comprises 15 residues. The DNA of the CDR3 is TGTGCCAGCAGCTTAGTCGCTAGTACCTACAATGAGCAGTTCTTC. This codes for CASSLVASTYNEQFF.

The V and J genes are TRBV7-9 and TRBJ1-5; no clear D gene. V was clipped by 1 base and J by 3 bases, with 4 bases between them. This CDR3 has 13 residues. Germline lookup yields CDR1 SEHNR and CDR2 FQNEAQ (reference sequence). The CDR3: CASSLGLNQPQHF. The CDR3 DNA follows: TGTGCCAGCAGCTTAGGACTCAATCAGCCCCAGCATTTT.

The chain links TRBV2 to TRBJ1-4, with D tentatively TRBD1 (5 bases). V was cut by 7 bases and J by 5 bases, with 14 bases left in between. CDR3 length equals 14 residues. CDR1 is SNHLY, CDR2 FYNNEI, per germline. The CDR3 region is CASKVGPANEKLFF. The CDR3 nucleotides are TGTGCCAGCAAGGTGGGGCCCGCGAATGAAAAACTGTTTTTT.

This clonotype has more than one count but fewer than ten. The chain uses TRBV20-1 and TRBJ2-7; 7 bases are a match to TRBD2. The CDR3 covers 13 residues. Germline V gene sequence: CDR1 DFQATT, CDR2 SNEGSKA (reference sequence). V shed 6 bases and J 0 bases; nucleotides not matched to a gene: 5. CDR3 amino acids: CSARDYPSYEQYF. CDR3 DNA: TGCAGTGCAAGGGACTACCCCTCCTACGAGCAGTACTTC.

The rearrangement links TRBV6-5 to TRBJ2-7; 11 bases agree with TRBD2. CDR1 MNHEY and CDR2 SVGAGI come from the germline V gene. The V segment lost 4 bases and the J segment 2 bases; nucleotides outside the gene matches: 4. This CDR3 contains 15 residues. The CDR3 reads CASSFGTSGPYEQYF. The CDR3, as DNA: TGTGCCAGCAGTTTTGGGACTAGCGGACCCTACGAGCAGTACTTC.

The rearrangement links TRBV12-3 or TRBV12-4 to TRBJ1-4; D gene uncertain. The CDR3 covers 14 residues. Trimming cost V 5 bases and J 0 bases, with 7 bases left between them. This CDR3 reads CASSALSTNEKLFF. For the CDR3, the DNA is TGTGCCAGCAGTGCCCTCTCAACTAATGAAAAACTGTTTTTT.

The chain is built from TRBV18 and TRBJ1-1; no clear D. The V and J ends lost 2 bases and 1 base respectively, with 8 bases between them. This CDR3 is built from 14 residues. The V gene's germline CDR1 is KGHSH and CDR2 LQKENI. The CDR3 region has the DNA TGTGCCAGCTCACCAGGACCTTCGAACACTGAAGCTTTCTTT. Translating gives CASSPGPSNTEAFF. The whole variable domain, filled in from reference TRBV18 and TRBJ1-1, reads NAGVMQNPRHLVRRRGQEARLRCSPMKGHSHVYWYRQLPEEGLKFMVYLQKENIIDESGMPKERFSAEFPKEGPSILRIQQVVRGDSAAYFCASSPGPSNTEAFFGQGTRLTVV.

CDR3 sequence (DNA): TGTGCCAGCAGCTTATCCGGGTCGGAAGAATGGGGCACTGAAGCTTTCTTT. The encoded protein is CASSLSGSEEWGTEAFF. This chain connects TRBV7-9 to TRBJ1-1; D is unclear. V lost 2 bases, J lost 4 bases, and 20 bases lay in between. Germline V CDR1 and CDR2: SEHNR, FQNEAQ (reference sequence). The CDR3 sequence is 17 residues long.

V is TRBV4-2 and J is TRBJ2-7, with 13 nucleotides matching TRBD2. The CDR3 runs to 16 residues. Germline CDR1 and CDR2: LGHNA and YNFKEQ. The trim removed 1 base at V and 8 bases at J, leaving 8 bases unmatched. CDR3 bases: TGTGCCAGCAGCCAAGTGGGGACTAGCGGGGCGCGACAGCAGTACTTC. Protein sequence: CASSQVGTSGARQQYF.

The CDR3 nucleotides are TGCAGTGCTAAAAGTTCGCTCTACTATGGCTACACCTTC. It codes for CSAKSSLYYGYTF. The chain has TRBV20-1 and TRBJ1-2; the D is unclear. V lost 4 bases to trimming and J lost 3 bases, with 12 bases between them. Germline assignment: CDR1 DFQATT and CDR2 SNEGSKA (reference sequence). The CDR3 runs to 13 residues.